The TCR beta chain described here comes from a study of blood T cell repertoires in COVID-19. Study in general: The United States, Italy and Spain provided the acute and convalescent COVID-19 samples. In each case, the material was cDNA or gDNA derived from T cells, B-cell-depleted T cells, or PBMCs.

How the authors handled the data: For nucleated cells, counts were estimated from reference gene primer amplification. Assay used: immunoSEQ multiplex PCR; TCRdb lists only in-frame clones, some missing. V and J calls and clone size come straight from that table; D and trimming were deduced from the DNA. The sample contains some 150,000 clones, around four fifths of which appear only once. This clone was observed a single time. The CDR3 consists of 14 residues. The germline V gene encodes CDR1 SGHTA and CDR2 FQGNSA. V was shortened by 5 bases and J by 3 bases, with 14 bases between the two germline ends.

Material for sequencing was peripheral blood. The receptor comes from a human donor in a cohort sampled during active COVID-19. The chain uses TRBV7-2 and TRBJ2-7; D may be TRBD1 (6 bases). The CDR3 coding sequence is TGTGCCAGCAGCCCCGGGACAAGGGACTACGAGCAGTACTTC. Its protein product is CASSPGTRDYEQYF.